This TCR beta chain is drawn from a study of neurological immune-mediated disorders. This clonotype was observed many times. Germline V gene lookup returns CDR1 LNHNV and CDR2 YYDKDF (reference sequence). This CDR3 contains 16 residues. V lost 0 bases, J lost 0 bases, and 10 bases lay in between. Time point of the sample: longitudinal time-point 1 (baseline). TCRdb re-called the 5' RACE reads through MiXCR, storing one row per CDR3 protein. The sample records some 77,000 distinct CDR3 sequences, roughly 15% being singletons. The sample was PBMCs. This chain connects TRBV15 to TRBJ2-3; D could derive from TRBD1 or TRBD2 (6 bases each). The receptor was isolated from a female donor with HTLV-1-associated myelopathy (HAM/TSP). CDR3: CATSRETGASTDTQYF. The CDR3 nucleotides are TGTGCCACCAGCAGAGAGACGGGGGCTAGCACAGATACGCAGTATTTT.